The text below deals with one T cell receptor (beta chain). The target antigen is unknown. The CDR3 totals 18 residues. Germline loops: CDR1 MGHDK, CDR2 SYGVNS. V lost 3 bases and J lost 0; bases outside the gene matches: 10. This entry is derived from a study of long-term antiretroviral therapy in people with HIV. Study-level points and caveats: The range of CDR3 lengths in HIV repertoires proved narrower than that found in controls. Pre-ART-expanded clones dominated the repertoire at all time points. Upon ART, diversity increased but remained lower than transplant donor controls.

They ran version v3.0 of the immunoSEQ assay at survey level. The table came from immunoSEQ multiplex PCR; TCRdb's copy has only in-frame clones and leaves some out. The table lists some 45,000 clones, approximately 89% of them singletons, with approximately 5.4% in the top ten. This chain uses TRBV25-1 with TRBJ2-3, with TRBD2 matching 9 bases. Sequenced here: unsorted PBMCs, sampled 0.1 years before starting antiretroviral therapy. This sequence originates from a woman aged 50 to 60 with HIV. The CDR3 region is CASSEGAGGRYSTDTQYF. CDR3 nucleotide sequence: TGTGCCAGCAGTGAGGGAGCGGGGGGCCGCTATAGCACAGATACGCAGTATTTT.